This T cell receptor (beta chain) was found in a study of blood T cell repertoires in COVID-19. There are 15 residues in the CDR3. Trimming shortened V by 2 bases and J by 4 bases, and 14 bases separated the two germline ends. Germline V gene sequence: CDR1 MNHEY, CDR2 SVGAGI. The method was immunoSEQ multiplex PCR; TCRdb's version includes in-frame clones alone and lacks a portion of them. The sample shows approximately 100,000 clones, 65% to 80% of them seen only once. This clone was detected only once. This sequence originates from a man between 65 and 85 years old with active or convalescent COVID-19. The chain employs TRBV6-5 and TRBJ1-2; D call uncertain. The sample consisted of peripheral blood. CDR3 sequence reads: CASSYTRAILYGYTF. The CDR3 DNA follows: TGTGCCAGCAGTTACACACGTGCCATTCTCTATGGCTACACCTTC.